This T cell receptor beta chain was observed in a study of shared clonotypes between healthy human individuals. About the research overall: Three plates each covered CD4 naive and memory; CD8 naive two, CD8 memory one. Study-wide results and limits: Only a few donors were included, so the genetic and exposure-history diversity represented was limited.

The data were produced by immunoSEQ multiplex PCR, yet TCRdb's version contains in-frame clones alone and is incomplete. The sample records over a million clones, about 74% being singletons. Germline V gene data show CDR1 as MNHNY and CDR2 as SVGAGI (reference sequence). The CDR3 has 15 residues. V was trimmed by 6 bases and J by 8 bases, leaving 19 bases between them. Notes on this clone: Antigen: not known.

Sequenced input: memory CD4+ T cells sorted from blood. As for subset: CD45RA-negative fraction. The rearrangement links TRBV6-6 to TRBJ1-4; weak D call: TRBD1 (5 bases). This clonotype originated in a man younger than 35 in good health. The CDR3 DNA reads as TGTGCCAGCAGGGGGAAACCGACAGAGGGCGAAAAACTGTTTTTT. This sequence encodes CASRGKPTEGEKLFF.